What follows is one T cell receptor (beta chain) and its context. This specimen belongs to a study of blood T cell repertoires in COVID-19. As for the study in general: T cells, B-cell-depleted T cells, or PBMCs provided the cDNA or gDNA that served as material.

Original analysis: Amplification with reference gene primers provided the estimates of nucleated cell counts. The assay was immunoSEQ multiplex PCR, and TCRdb's table has in-frame clones only and misses some. V and J calls and clone size are given by that table; D and trimming were obtained from the DNA. The table records about 310,000 clones, about 87% of them present only once. Trimming removed 5 bases at V and 5 bases at J, with 25 bases between. Germline CDR1 and CDR2: MNHNY and SVGAGI (reference sequence). The CDR3 has 17 amino acids. Sequencing was carried out using peripheral blood. The gene calls are TRBV6-6 and TRBJ2-7; possible D gene TRBD1, 7 bases. The source is a woman between 50 and 59 years old who had recovered from COVID-19. DNA of the CDR3: TGTGCCAGCAGTCCCCACCGAGGGCAGGGGGGAACGAACGAGCAGTACTTC. Its protein is CASSPHRGQGGTNEQYF.